This T cell receptor (beta chain) appears in the sequencing data of a study of CD8 T cells in ankylosing spondylitis. Study-wide points: Some motif variants had been reported before (in reactive arthritis synovial fluid and blood). A TCR beta motif made of fewer than 10 highly homologous variants seemed typical of ankylosing spondylitis blood.

TCR beta libraries were made by quantitative 5'-RACE with molecular barcodes. TCRdb re-called the 5' RACE reads through MiXCR, storing one row per CDR3 protein. The sample lists 30,000 to 45,000 distinct CDR3 sequences; approximately 11% were seen once. On this clonotype: The antigen is undetermined.

This CDR3 contains 16 residues. Trimming removed 4 bases from V and 0 bases from J; junction bases left unmatched: 4. Germline loops: CDR1 SGHTA, CDR2 FQGNSA. Sequencing was done on a sample of synovial fluid, either unsorted or a sorted T cell fraction (not recorded which). The chain is built from TRBV7-2 and TRBJ2-1; 9 bases are shared with TRBD2. The clonotype comes from a male donor with ankylosing spondylitis. CDR3 sequence reads: CASSYLAGYSYNEQFF. CDR3 nucleotide sequence: TGTGCCAGCAGCTACCTAGCGGGGTACTCCTACAATGAGCAGTTCTTC. Filled out from reference TRBV7-2 and TRBJ2-1, the complete variable domain reads GAGVSQSPSNKVTEKGKDVELRCDPISGHTALYWYRQSLGQGLEFLIYFQGNSAPDKSGLPSDRFSAERTGGSVSTLTIQRTQQEDSAVYLCASSYLAGYSYNEQFFGPGTRLTVL.